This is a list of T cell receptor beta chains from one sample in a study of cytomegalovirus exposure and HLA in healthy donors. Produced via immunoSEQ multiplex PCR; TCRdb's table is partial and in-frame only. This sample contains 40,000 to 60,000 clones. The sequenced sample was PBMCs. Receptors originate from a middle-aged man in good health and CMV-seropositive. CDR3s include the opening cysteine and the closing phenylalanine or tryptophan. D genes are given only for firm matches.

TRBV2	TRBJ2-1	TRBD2	CASSGRGGRAVNEQFF	TGTGCCAGCAGTGGTCGAGGCGGGAGGGCCGTGAATGAGCAGTTCTTC
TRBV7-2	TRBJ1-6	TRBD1	CASSLATQGGSYNSPLHF	TGTGCCAGCAGCTTAGCTACCCAGGGGGGTTCCTATAATTCACCCCTCCACTTT
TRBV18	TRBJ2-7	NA	CASSPDWSGEQYF	TGTGCCAGCTCCCCTGACTGGTCGGGCGAGCAGTACTTC
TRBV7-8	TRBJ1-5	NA	CASSLLQVDQPQHF	TGTGCCAGCAGCTTATTACAGGTGGACCAGCCCCAGCATTTT
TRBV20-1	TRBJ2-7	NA	CSARLDFRQYF	TGCAGTGCTAGGCTGGACTTTCGACAGTACTTC
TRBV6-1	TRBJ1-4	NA	CACHRAFNEKLFF	TGTGCCTGTCACAGGGCCTTTAATGAAAAACTGTTTTTT
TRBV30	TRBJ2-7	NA	CAWSPGLAYEQYF	TGTGCCTGGTCTCCGGGACTCGCCTACGAGCAGTACTTC
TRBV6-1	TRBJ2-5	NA	CASTWDNQETQYF	TGTGCCAGCACCTGGGACAACCAAGAGACCCAGTACTTC
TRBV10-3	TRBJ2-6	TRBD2	CAIKPGLAGVPGANVLTF	TGTGCCATCAAACCGGGACTAGCGGGAGTACCTGGGGCCAACGTCCTGACTTTC
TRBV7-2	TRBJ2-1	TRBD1	CASSWDRADEQFF	TGTGCCAGCAGCTGGGACAGGGCCGATGAGCAGTTCTTC
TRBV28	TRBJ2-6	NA	CASSLWGLALREGANVLTF	TGTGCCAGCAGTTTATGGGGCTTAGCGCTACGGGAGGGGGCCAACGTCCTGACTTTC
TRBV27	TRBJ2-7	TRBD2	CASSPSSGGYEQYF	TGTGCCAGCAGTCCCTCTAGCGGGGGCTACGAGCAGTACTTC
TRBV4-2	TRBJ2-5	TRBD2	CASSQTSGGAEENQYF	TGTGCCAGCAGCCAAACAAGCGGGGGGGCTGAGGAGAACCAGTACTTC
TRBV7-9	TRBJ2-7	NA	CASSLGGAGFSYEQYF	TGTGCCAGCAGCTTAGGGGGAGCGGGCTTCTCCTACGAGCAGTACTTC
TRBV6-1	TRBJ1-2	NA	CASQGSFGNYGYTF	TGTGCCAGCCAGGGATCGTTTGGTAACTATGGCTACACCTTC
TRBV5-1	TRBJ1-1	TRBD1	CASSLGDRGIMNTEAFF	TGCGCCAGCAGCTTGGGGGACAGGGGGATTATGAACACTGAAGCTTTCTTT
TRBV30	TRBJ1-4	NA	CAWSFRRIGQLNEKLFF	TGTGCCTGGAGTTTTCGTCGAATTGGACAGCTGAATGAAAAACTGTTTTTT
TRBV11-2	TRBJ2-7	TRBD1	CASSFGTGYYEQYF	TGTGCCAGCAGCTTCGGGACAGGATACTACGAGCAGTACTTC
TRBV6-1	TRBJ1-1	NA	CASSQTSMNTEAFF	TGTGCCAGCAGTCAAACATCGATGAACACTGAAGCTTTCTTT
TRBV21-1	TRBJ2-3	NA	CASSKALPRVGTDTQYF	TGTGCCAGCAGCAAAGCGCTCCCCAGGGTGGGCACAGATACGCAGTATTTT
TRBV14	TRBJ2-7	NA	CASSQALEYYEQYF	TGTGCCAGCAGCCAAGCCCTAGAATACTACGAGCAGTACTTC
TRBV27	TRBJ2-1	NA	CASSYANNEQFF	TGTGCCAGCAGTTACGCGAACAATGAGCAGTTCTTC
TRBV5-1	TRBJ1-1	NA	CASSLSPTGPVGNTEAFF	TGCGCCAGCAGCTTAAGTCCAACAGGTCCCGTGGGGAACACTGAAGCTTTCTTT
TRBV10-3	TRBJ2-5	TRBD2	CAISEGTSRTGETQYF	TGTGCCATCAGTGAGGGGACTAGCCGGACTGGGGAGACCCAGTACTTC
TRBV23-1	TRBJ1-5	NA	CASTQGGGQTSNQPQHF	TGCGCCAGCACCCAAGGGGGTGGACAGACAAGCAATCAGCCCCAGCATTTT
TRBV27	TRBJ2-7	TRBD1	CASSSTGVYEQYF	TGTGCCAGCAGTTCGACAGGGGTATACGAGCAGTACTTC
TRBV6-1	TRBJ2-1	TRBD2	CASSELAGGYNEQFF	TGTGCCAGCAGTGAACTAGCGGGGGGGTACAATGAGCAGTTCTTC
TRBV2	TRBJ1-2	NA	CASSRLLSEGYTF	TGTGCCAGCAGTAGACTACTATCGGAGGGCTACACCTTC
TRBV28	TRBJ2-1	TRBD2	CASSPRTSGSNEQFF	TGTGCCAGCAGCCCCCGGACTAGCGGGAGCAATGAGCAGTTCTTC
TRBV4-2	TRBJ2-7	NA	CASSPPLGRSYEQYF	TGTGCCAGCAGCCCCCCCCTGGGGCGTTCCTACGAGCAGTACTTC